This TCR beta chain comes out of a study of cytomegalovirus exposure and HLA in healthy donors. Overall study results and limits: The likely origin of a cluster of highly shared sequence variants was a sequencing artifact. Earlier analysis looked at TCR beta V segments, and most were productive about 87% or about 30% of the time. Only CMV serostatus was available as immune exposure information.

In the case of this clone: The antigen is not known.

The CDR3 covers 18 residues. The germline gives CDR1 MGHRA, CDR2 YSYEKL. V lost 1 base and J lost 5, with 21 bases in between. PCR used 60 Vbeta primers and 13 Jbeta primers. Some clones are missing from TCRdb's copy, which holds only in-frame ones; the method was immunoSEQ multiplex PCR. The table shows roughly 68,000 clones, with about three quarters occurring only once. The rearrangement uses TRBV4-1 and TRBJ2-1; possibly TRBD2 for D (6 bases). The sequenced sample was PBMCs. This receptor was identified in a male donor in good health and CMV-seropositive. The CDR3: CASSQVPGGLPLNNEQFF. CDR3 coding DNA: TGCGCCAGCAGCCAAGTTCCGGGCGGACTACCACTGAACAATGAGCAGTTCTTC.